The 15 T cell receptor beta chains below come from one sample, sequenced in a study of CD8 T cells in ankylosing spondylitis. TCRdb recomputed calls from the 5' RACE reads with MiXCR, one row per CDR3 protein. The table includes some 87,000 distinct CDR3 sequences, under 30% detected once. What was sequenced was blood, either unsorted or a sorted T cell fraction (not recorded which). The receptors shown here come from a male donor with ankylosing spondylitis or in good health (not recorded which).

The V call is TRBV5-1, the J call TRBJ1-1; TRBD1 might be the D (5 bases). The CDR3 loop spans 13 amino acids. Trimming cost V 2 bases and J 3 bases, with 8 bases left between them. Germline V gives CDR1 SGHRS, CDR2 YFSETQ. CDR3 sequence reads: CASSFGTDTEAFF. The CDR3, as DNA: TGCGCCAGCAGCTTCGGGACCGACACTGAAGCTTTCTTT. The variable domain in full, with the rest retrieved from reference TRBV5-1 and TRBJ1-1, is KAGVTQTPRYLIKTRGQQVTLSCSPISGHRSVSWYQQTPGQGLQFLFEYFSETQRNKGNFPGRFSGRQFSNSRSEMNVSTLELGDSALYLCASSFGTDTEAFFGQGTRLTVV.

The chain recombines TRBV29-1 with TRBJ2-7; TRBD2 might be the D (5 bases). There are 13 residues in the CDR3. Per germline, CDR1 SQVTM and CDR2 ANQGSEA. Between the trimmed V and J ends, which lost 7 bases and 3 bases, there was a span of 16 bases. CDR3 residues: CSAPGGPGYEQYF. CDR3 bases: TGCAGCGCGCCGGGCGGGCCCGGCTACGAGCAGTACTTC.

This clonotype appeared a few times. The chain couples TRBV29-1 to TRBJ2-5; unclear D gene. Deletions cut 5 bases from V and 7 bases from J, with 17 bases between. The CDR3 is 13 residues long. In germline, CDR1 is SQVTM, CDR2 ANQGSEA. CDR3 amino acids: CSVRRRGVWTQYF. DNA for the CDR3: TGCAGCGTTCGGCGAAGAGGAGTTTGGACCCAGTACTTC.

This clonotype has a count of ten or more. This sequence joins TRBV12-3 or TRBV12-4 and TRBJ2-1; perhaps TRBD1 as D (6 bases). The CDR3 is 14 residues long. V was trimmed by 6 bases and J by 4 bases, leaving 13 bases between them. CDR3 amino acids: CASSTTDRYNEQFF. CDR3 sequence (DNA): TGTGCCAGCAGCACTACGGACAGATACAATGAGCAGTTCTTC.

This clonotype was seen more than once but under ten times. The chain links TRBV7-2 to TRBJ2-5, with TRBD2 identical over 7 bases. The germline gives CDR1 SGHTA, CDR2 FQGNSA. The CDR3 consists of 15 residues. The J segment lost 5 bases and the V segment lost 4 bases, leaving 10 bases of the junction unmatched. The CDR3 DNA is TGTGCCAGCAGCTCCCGGACTAGTGAGATGGAGACCCAGTACTTC. This translates into CASSSRTSEMETQYF. Full variable domain (outside the CDR3, taken from reference TRBV7-2 and TRBJ2-5): GAGVSQSPSNKVTEKGKDVELRCDPISGHTALYWYRQSLGQGLEFLIYFQGNSAPDKSGLPSDRFSAERTGGSVSTLTIQRTQQEDSAVYLCASSSRTSEMETQYFGPGTRLLVL.

CDR3 region: CASSLFGRDRGFFEQYF. Written as DNA, the CDR3 is TGCGCCAGCAGCTTGTTTGGCCGGGACAGGGGTTTCTTCGAGCAGTACTTC. The chain carries TRBV5-1 and TRBJ2-7, with 10 positions matching TRBD1. CDR1 SGHRS and CDR2 YFSETQ come from the germline V gene. V trimming: 1 base; J trimming: 6 bases; junction bases outside the gene matches: 13. The CDR3 totals 17 residues.

This clonotype appeared a few times. The chain recombines TRBV10-3 with TRBJ1-1; 7 bases line up with TRBD1. The CDR3 spans 18 residues. Germline CDR1 ENHRY, CDR2 SYGVKD. V shed 4 bases and J 2 bases; nucleotides not matched to a gene: 16. The CDR3 reads CAISAFGQASSTNTEAFF. CDR3 nucleotides: TGTGCCATCAGTGCCTTCGGACAGGCGTCGAGTACAAACACTGAAGCTTTCTTT.

This clonotype has a handful of counts. The chain employs TRBV5-6 and TRBJ2-5; tentatively, D is TRBD1 (6 bases). The CDR3 runs 16 residues. V was trimmed by 6 bases and J by 0 bases, leaving 18 bases between them. Germline lookup yields CDR1 SGHDT and CDR2 YYEEEE. The CDR3 region has the DNA TGTGCCAGCACCTTTAGGACAGAAACGTACCAAGAGACCCAGTACTTC. It specifies CASTFRTETYQETQYF.

The chain carries TRBV11-1 and TRBJ1-4; 7 nucleotides align to TRBD1. Germline V gives CDR1 SGHAT, CDR2 FQDESV (reference sequence). After removal of 4 bases from V and 8 bases from J, the junction contained 19 bases not matched to a gene. The CDR3 runs to 18 residues. In DNA form, the CDR3 reads TGTGCCAGCAGCTCCCGTCGGACAGGAGGGAGTATAAGCGAAAAACTGTTTTTT. Residues: CASSSRRTGGSISEKLFF.

This clonotype came up a few times. The rearrangement uses TRBV27 and TRBJ2-1; D gene ambiguous. The V gene's germline CDR1 is MNHEY and CDR2 SMNVEV (reference sequence). This CDR3 is 13 amino acids long. Between the trimmed V and J ends, which lost 3 bases and 5 bases, there was a span of 8 bases. In nucleotides, the CDR3 is TGTGCCAGCAGTTTTTCCTTTGACAATGAGCAGTTCTTC. Translated: CASSFSFDNEQFF.

This clonotype was seen repeatedly, ten times or more. J is TRBJ2-7 and V is TRBV15; 9 nucleotides agree with TRBD2. The germline CDR1 and CDR2 sequences are LNHNV and YYDKDF (reference sequence). The CDR3 consists of 17 residues. The ends lost 0 bases at V and 2 bases at J; junction bases unmatched: 8. Here the CDR3 reads CATSRDIAGEATYEQYF. CDR3 bases: TGTGCCACCAGCAGAGACATAGCGGGAGAGGCAACCTACGAGCAGTACTTC. Filled out from reference TRBV15 and TRBJ2-7, the complete variable domain reads DAMVIQNPRYQVTQFGKPVTLSCSQTLNHNVMYWYQQKSSQAPKLLFHYYDKDFNNEADTPDNFQSRRPNTSFCFLDIRSPGLGDTAMYLCATSRDIAGEATYEQYFGPGTRLTVT.

This clonotype has more than one count but fewer than ten. V and J are TRBV24-1 and TRBJ2-5; a weak D match, TRBD2 (5 bases). Trimming shortened V by 2 bases and J by 4 bases, and 22 bases separated the two germline ends. The CDR3 runs 18 residues. CDR1 and CDR2 (germline): KGHDR, SFDVKD. CDR3 coding DNA: TGTGCCACCAGTGATTATAAAAGCGGCTACGGTTTTGGAGAGACCCAGTACTTC. It specifies CATSDYKSGYGFGETQYF.

The rearrangement uses TRBV3-1 and TRBJ1-1; no reliable D call. Germline V CDR1 and CDR2: LGHDT, YNNKEL (reference sequence). The CDR3 spans 15 residues. V lost 4 bases, J lost 0 bases, and 12 bases lay in between. CDR3 nucleotide sequence: TGTGCCAGCAGCCCTCCGGGATACTTGAACACTGAAGCTTTCTTT. Encoded protein: CASSPPGYLNTEAFF.

This clonotype was counted between two and nine times. The rearrangement uses TRBV7-9 and TRBJ1-2; D gene uncertain. Germline CDR1 reads SEHNR; CDR2 reads FQNEAQ (reference sequence). With 8 bases removed from V and 1 base from J, the gap between germline ends came to 8 bases. This CDR3 spans 12 amino acids. For the CDR3, the DNA is TGTGCCAGCCAGCTAGATAACTATGGCTACACCTTC. It specifies CASQLDNYGYTF.

This clonotype occurred a few times. The chain employs TRBV25-1 and TRBJ2-3, with TRBD2 matching 7 bases. The CDR3 runs to 15 residues. Germline CDR1 MGHDK, CDR2 SYGVNS. With 7 bases clipped from V and 0 bases from J, the junction kept 7 bases outside the gene matches. CDR3 sequence reads: CASKERRGSTDTQYF. CDR3 DNA sequence: TGTGCCAGCAAGGAGCGGCGGGGGAGCACAGATACGCAGTATTTT.